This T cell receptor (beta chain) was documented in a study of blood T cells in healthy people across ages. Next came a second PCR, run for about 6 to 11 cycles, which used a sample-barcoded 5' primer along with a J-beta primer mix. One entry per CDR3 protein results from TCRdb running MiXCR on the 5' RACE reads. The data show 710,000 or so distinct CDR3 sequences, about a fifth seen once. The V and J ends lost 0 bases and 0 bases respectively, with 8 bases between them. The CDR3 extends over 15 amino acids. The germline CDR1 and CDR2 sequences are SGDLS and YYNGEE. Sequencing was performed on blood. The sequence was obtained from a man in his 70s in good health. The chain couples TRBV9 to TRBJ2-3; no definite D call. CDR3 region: CASSVGSISTDTQYF. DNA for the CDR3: TGTGCCAGCAGCGTAGGGTCCATTAGCACAGATACGCAGTATTTT.